A single sample gave rise to the 31 T cell receptor beta chains below, sequenced in a study of cytomegalovirus exposure and HLA in healthy donors. It was with 60 Vbeta and 13 Jbeta primers that the PCR ran. Here immunoSEQ multiplex PCR was the method, and the copy in TCRdb shows in-frame clones only, minus some. The sample carries some 150,000 clones, 70% to 90% recorded once. The sample was PBMCs. The receptors here all came from a woman aged 18-29 years in good health and CMV-seronegative.

The chain joins TRBV5-1 to TRBJ2-5; 12 positions agree with TRBD1. The CDR3 spans 16 residues. Germline assignment: CDR1 SGHRS and CDR2 YFSETQ. V lost 0 bases to trimming and J lost 4 bases; unmatched junction nucleotides: 4. CDR3 amino acids: CASSLAGTGGVETQYF. CDR3 DNA: TGCGCCAGCAGCTTGGCCGGGACAGGGGGCGTAGAGACCCAGTACTTC.

V gene TRBV7-8 combines with J gene TRBJ2-7; D is possibly TRBD1 (6 bases). V was shortened by 10 bases and J by 6 bases, with 22 bases between the two germline ends. The CDR3 totals 14 residues. The germline CDR1 and CDR2 sequences are SGHVS and FQNEAQ. CDR3 coding DNA: TGTGCCACCTCCTTTGTGGGACAAGCAGTCGAGCAGTACTTC. Translating it yields CATSFVGQAVEQYF.

V usage is TRBV6-5 and J usage is TRBJ1-1; TRBD1 matches at 8 bases. With 6 bases clipped from V and 0 bases from J, the junction kept 6 bases outside the gene matches. Germline V gene lookup returns CDR1 MNHEY and CDR2 SVGAGI. CDR3 size: 15 residues. CDR3: CASRIGQGMNTEAFF. As DNA, the CDR3 is TGTGCCAGCAGGATAGGACAGGGAATGAACACTGAAGCTTTCTTT.

This clone was recorded only once. The gene calls are TRBV11-2 and TRBJ2-1, with 9 positions matching TRBD2. Germline CDR1 SGHAT, CDR2 FQNNGV. J lost 8 bases, V lost 2 bases, and 13 bases had no gene match. The CDR3 extends over 17 amino acids. CDR3 sequence: CASSLKYSSGRRDEQFF. CDR3 bases: TGTGCCAGCAGCTTAAAATATTCCAGCGGGAGGCGTGATGAGCAGTTCTTC.

The rearrangement joins TRBV6-6 to TRBJ1-1, with 8 bases fitting TRBD1. The ends lost 2 bases at V and 9 bases at J; junction bases unmatched: 8. The CDR3 spans 14 residues. Germline V lookup: CDR1 MNHNY, CDR2 SVGAGI (reference sequence). For the CDR3, the DNA is TGTGCCAGCAGTTACCCCGAGACAGGGGCAAAAGCTTTCTTT. Translating it yields CASSYPETGAKAFF.

The gene calls are TRBV28 and TRBJ2-7, with TRBD1 identical over 9 bases. V trimming: 7 bases; J trimming: 2 bases; junction bases outside the gene matches: 9. Germline V CDR1 and CDR2: MDHEN, SYDVKM. The CDR3 loop spans 15 amino acids. CDR3 sequence reads: CASTRDRGGTYEQYF. DNA for the CDR3: TGTGCCAGCACCCGAGACAGGGGGGGGACCTACGAGCAGTACTTC. Looking up the rest from reference TRBV28 and TRBJ2-7 gives the full variable domain: DVKVTQSSRYLVKRTGEKVFLECVQDMDHENMFWYRQDPGLGLRLIYFSYDVKMKEKGDIPEGYSVSREKKERFSLILESASTNQTSMYLCASTRDRGGTYEQYFGPGTRLTVT.

The V and J genes are TRBV5-6 and TRBJ2-5, with D unclear. Trimming cost V 2 bases and J 2 bases, with 22 bases left between them. Germline V CDR1 and CDR2: SGHDT, YYEEEE. CDR3 length: 18 amino acids. CDR3 sequence: CASSFSYAVWPEQETQYF. CDR3 DNA sequence: TGTGCCAGCAGCTTTAGCTACGCGGTTTGGCCGGAACAAGAGACCCAGTACTTC.

The chain combines TRBV6-6 with TRBJ1-2, with D possibly matching TRBD1 (5 bases). V was clipped by 6 bases and J by 0 bases, with 17 bases between them. Germline CDR1 MNHNY, CDR2 SVGAGI (reference sequence). This CDR3 has 16 amino acids. In DNA form, the CDR3 reads TGTGCCAGCAGGCGATTTCTGACAGAATCTAACTATGGCTACACCTTC. This gives the protein CASRRFLTESNYGYTF.

The chain recombines TRBV30 with TRBJ2-2, with D possibly being TRBD1 (6 bases). The germline CDR1 and CDR2 sequences are GTSNPN and SVGIG (reference sequence). This CDR3 comprises 15 residues. V lost 0 bases and J lost 2, with 10 bases in between. The CDR3 sequence: CAWSVRGINTGELFF. The CDR3 bases are TGTGCCTGGAGTGTAAGGGGGATAAACACCGGGGAGCTGTTTTTT.

The chain recombines TRBV11-2 with TRBJ2-7, with D hard to call. Trimming took off 5 bases at V and 4 bases at J, with 12 bases between the two ends. The CDR3 contains 13 residues. Germline assignment: CDR1 SGHAT and CDR2 FQNNGV. This CDR3 is CASSPPWRYEQYF. For the CDR3, the DNA is TGTGCCAGCAGCCCCCCCTGGCGGTACGAGCAGTACTTC.

This chain uses TRBV18 with TRBJ2-5; a possible D gene is TRBD2 (6 bases). Germline assignment: CDR1 KGHSH and CDR2 LQKENI. Trimming shortened V by 3 bases and J by 0 bases, and 11 bases separated the two germline ends. This CDR3 region has 15 residues. In DNA, the CDR3 is TGTGCCAGCTCACCGGGGGGATGGTACCAAGAGACCCAGTACTTC. Translating it yields CASSPGGWYQETQYF. The variable domain in full, completed from reference TRBV18 and TRBJ2-5, reads NAGVMQNPRHLVRRRGQEARLRCSPMKGHSHVYWYRQLPEEGLKFMVYLQKENIIDESGMPKERFSAEFPKEGPSILRIQQVVRGDSAAYFCASSPGGWYQETQYFGPGTRLLVL.

The chain has TRBV7-9 and TRBJ2-3, with 11 bases lining up with TRBD2. The CDR3 is made up of 17 amino acids. Per the germline V gene, CDR1 is SEHNR and CDR2 is FQNEAQ (reference sequence). Trimming took 1 base from V and 2 from J; bases not matched to a gene: 5. The CDR3 spells CASSLGVAGGITDTQYF. In nucleotides, the CDR3 is TGTGCCAGCAGCTTAGGAGTAGCGGGGGGGATCACAGATACGCAGTATTTT.

The gene calls are TRBV5-8 and TRBJ1-2; D is ambiguous. The V and J ends lost 2 bases and 4 bases respectively, with 9 bases between them. The CDR3 covers 13 residues. CDR1 is SGHTS, CDR2 YDEGEE, per germline. The CDR3 DNA follows: TGTGCCAGCAGCTTTAAGCCAGGCTATGGCTACACCTTC. It specifies CASSFKPGYGYTF.

This clone was observed a few times. CDR3 bases: TGTGCCAGCAGCTTAGGTTTGACGGAGAATGAGCAGTTCTTC. Amino acids: CASSLGLTENEQFF. The chain uses TRBV11-3 and TRBJ2-1; D is undetermined. The CDR3 is made up of 14 amino acids. The germline V gene has CDR1 SGHNT and CDR2 YENEEA. The germline V and J ends were trimmed by 1 base and 7 bases, with 11 bases remaining between them.

The gene calls are TRBV19 and TRBJ2-3; D might be TRBD1 (5 bases). Germline values: CDR1 LNHDA, CDR2 SQIVND (reference sequence). V was shortened by 7 bases and J by 1 base, with 15 bases between the two germline ends. This CDR3 comprises 15 residues. The CDR3, as DNA: TGTGCCAGTAACCCCGGCAGGGTGGGCACAGATACGCAGTATTTT. This translates into CASNPGRVGTDTQYF.

Comments on this clone: The junction departs from germline at one end; a sequencing error may be responsible. V gene TRBV7-7 combines with J gene TRBJ2-5; TRBD2 matches 13 bases. The CDR3 has 18 residues. Germline V gene data show CDR1 as SSHAT and CDR2 as FNYEAQ (reference sequence). CDR3 loop: CASSPGGTSGRAVETQYF. CDR3 sequence (DNA): TGTGCTAGCAGCCCCGGAGGAACTAGCGGGAGGGCCGTGGAGACCCAGTACTTC.

The genes are TRBV18 and TRBJ2-4; 7 bases align to TRBD1. Per germline, CDR1 KGHSH and CDR2 LQKENI. The CDR3 totals 15 residues. Trimming cost V 6 bases and J 1 base; bases outside gene matches: 6. The CDR3 DNA sequence: TGTGCCAGCTCGCCCGACAGGGTTGCCAAAAACATTCAGTACTTC. Amino acids: CASSPDRVAKNIQYF.

The rearrangement joins TRBV2 to TRBJ2-7; 8 bases are shared with TRBD1. The germline gives CDR1 SNHLY, CDR2 FYNNEI. The CDR3 contains 14 residues. With V trimmed by 3 bases and J by 2 bases, 3 bases remained unmatched. CDR3 amino acids: CASSDRDRPYEQYF. CDR3 DNA sequence: TGTGCCAGCAGTGATCGGGACAGGCCCTACGAGCAGTACTTC.

This chain joins TRBV28 and TRBJ2-7; TRBD2 matches at 8 bases. CDR3 length: 14 amino acids. After removal of 5 bases from V and 3 bases from J, the junction contained 6 bases not matched to a gene. Germline CDR1 and CDR2: MDHEN and SYDVKM. CDR3 sequence reads: CASSPAGAVYEQYF. The CDR3 region has the DNA TGTGCCAGCAGTCCAGCGGGAGCTGTCTACGAGCAGTACTTC.

The V and J genes are TRBV28 and TRBJ2-7; 11 bases line up with TRBD1. The CDR3 contains 15 residues. Losses at the gene ends were 2 bases for V and 3 bases for J; bases not matched to a gene: 3. The V gene's germline CDR1 is MDHEN and CDR2 SYDVKM. The CDR3, as DNA: TGTGCCAGCAGTTTAATGGGACAGGGGGTCTACGAGCAGTACTTC. Residues: CASSLMGQGVYEQYF.

The chain is built from TRBV5-1 and TRBJ1-6; no clear D gene. The ends were cut back, 3 bases at V and 4 bases at J, with 8 bases in the middle. The length of the CDR3 is 14 residues. CDR1 SGHRS and CDR2 YFSETQ come from the germline V gene. The DNA for the CDR3 is TGCGCCAGCAGCTCCCTGGAGTATAATTCACCCCTCCACTTT. Translated, it gives CASSSLEYNSPLHF.

The gene calls are TRBV18 and TRBJ2-1, with 16 bases matching TRBD2. Looked up from germline, CDR1 is KGHSH and CDR2 is LQKENI. Trimming cost V 4 bases and J 7 bases; bases outside gene matches: 4. The CDR3 is 16 residues long. This CDR3 is CASSRPGLAGGNEQFF. As DNA, the CDR3 is TGTGCCAGCTCACGCCCGGGACTAGCGGGAGGGAATGAGCAGTTCTTC.

The V call is TRBV7-8, the J call TRBJ2-1; 12 bases line up with TRBD2. The germline V gene has CDR1 SGHVS and CDR2 FQNEAQ. Germline trimming cut 2 bases from V and 9 bases from J; bases unmatched to any gene: 5. CDR3 size: 15 residues. The CDR3 is CASSLSLAGGVEQFF. The CDR3 nucleotides read TGTGCCAGCAGCTTAAGTCTAGCGGGAGGGGTTGAGCAGTTCTTC.

J is TRBJ2-7 and V is TRBV2, with D perhaps TRBD2 (5 bases). The CDR3 contains 15 residues. V shed 7 bases and J shed 3 bases, with 19 bases lying between them. Germline CDR1 reads SNHLY; CDR2 reads FYNNEI. The CDR3: CASILPRTGDYEQYF. The CDR3 DNA sequence: TGTGCCAGCATCCTCCCCCGGACTGGCGACTACGAGCAGTACTTC.

The V and J genes are TRBV18 and TRBJ1-3, with D possibly matching TRBD1 (5 bases). V dropped 2 bases and J dropped 1 base, with 12 bases sitting between them. This CDR3 spans 16 amino acids. Germline V gene lookup returns CDR1 KGHSH and CDR2 LQKENI. The CDR3 bases are TGTGCCAGCTCACCAGTCCAGGGTGTTTCTGGAAACACCATATATTTT. It encodes CASSPVQGVSGNTIYF.

The CDR3 here is CASSYGYYGYTF. CDR3 coding DNA: TGTGCCAGCAGTTACGGCTACTATGGCTACACCTTC. This chain uses TRBV6-5 with TRBJ1-2; D gene ambiguous. CDR3 length: 12 amino acids. Germline CDR1 is MNHEY and CDR2 is SVGAGI. V gave up 2 bases and J gave up 3 bases, with 4 bases separating them.

V is TRBV4-2 and J is TRBJ2-7, with D maybe TRBD1 (6 bases). The germline V gene has CDR1 LGHNA and CDR2 YNFKEQ. This CDR3 has 19 residues. V dropped 0 bases and J dropped 1 base, with 22 bases sitting between them. The CDR3 bases are TGTGCCAGCAGCCAAGAAAGGGCAGGGGCCCCCACATCATCCTACGAGCAGTACTTC. Protein product: CASSQERAGAPTSSYEQYF.

The chain couples TRBV27 to TRBJ2-5; 7 nucleotides match TRBD2. Germline assignment: CDR1 MNHEY and CDR2 SMNVEV (reference sequence). This CDR3 has 15 residues. The J segment lost 5 bases and the V segment lost 0 bases, leaving 6 bases of the junction unmatched. The CDR3 spells CASSLSRRGGETQYF. The DNA for the CDR3 is TGTGCCAGCAGTTTATCTCGGCGGGGAGGGGAGACCCAGTACTTC.

The rearrangement links TRBV10-1 to TRBJ2-5; TRBD2 might be the D (7 bases). With 8 bases removed from V and 4 bases from J, the gap between germline ends came to 14 bases. Looked up from germline, CDR1 is WNHNN and CDR2 is SYGVQD (reference sequence). CDR3 size: 13 residues. CDR3 sequence reads: CASPKGGGETQYF. Here the CDR3 DNA reads TGCGCCAGCCCGAAGGGGGGGGGAGAGACCCAGTACTTC.

The V gene is TRBV11-2, the J gene TRBJ2-1; 10 bases fit TRBD2. The junction had 7 bases not matched to a gene; V was cut back by 4 bases and J by 4 bases. This CDR3 is 16 amino acids long. Germline values: CDR1 SGHAT, CDR2 FQNNGV. CDR3: CASSSRAGGLYNEQFF. The CDR3, as DNA: TGTGCCAGCAGCTCCCGAGCGGGGGGGCTTTACAATGAGCAGTTCTTC.

The chain combines TRBV30 with TRBJ1-6; the D is unclear. The V gene lost 5 bases and the J gene lost 10 bases, with 15 bases spanning the gap. This CDR3 is 13 amino acids long. The V gene's germline CDR1 is GTSNPN and CDR2 SVGIG (reference sequence). In DNA, the CDR3 is TGTGCCTGGGCTCAGCGGGCTGGCTCACCCCTCCACTTT. Protein: CAWAQRAGSPLHF. The full variable domain, in which reference TRBV30 and TRBJ1-6 provide the parts outside the CDR3, is SQTIHQWPATLVQPVGSPLSLECTVEGTSNPNLYWYRQAAGRGLQLLFYSVGIGQISSEVPQNLSASRPQDRQFILSSKKLLLSDSGFYLCAWAQRAGSPLHFGNGTRLTVT.